The clone carrying this TCR beta chain was observed a few times. Participant age was roughly 18 to 100 years, and participants resided in around 24 US areas. Membership in each cohort depended on participant-reported clinical history. The entry originates in a study of blood T cell repertoires in COVID-19. Study-level information: The samples span acute and convalescent COVID-19 from the United States, Italy and Spain. T cells, B-cell-depleted T cells, or PBMCs supplied cDNA or gDNA.

Profiling relied on immunoSEQ multiplex PCR, and the TCRdb table lists in-frame clones only, not all of them. Of about 330,000 clones detected, roughly 84% appear once; the ten largest clones hold more than 1%. The trim removed 3 bases at V and 6 bases at J, leaving 5 bases unmatched. This CDR3 spans 14 amino acids. The germline gives CDR1 LGHDT, CDR2 YNNKEL (reference sequence). This sequence originates from a woman between 25 and 40 years old who had recovered from COVID-19. Source material: PBMCs or T cells enriched from blood (not recorded which). The chain uses TRBV3-1 (or the pseudogene TRBV3-2) and TRBJ2-7, with 10 bases fitting TRBD1. CDR3 bases: TGTGCCAGCAGCCAGTTGGGGACAGGGGCCGAGCAGTACTTC. As protein: CASSQLGTGAEQYF.